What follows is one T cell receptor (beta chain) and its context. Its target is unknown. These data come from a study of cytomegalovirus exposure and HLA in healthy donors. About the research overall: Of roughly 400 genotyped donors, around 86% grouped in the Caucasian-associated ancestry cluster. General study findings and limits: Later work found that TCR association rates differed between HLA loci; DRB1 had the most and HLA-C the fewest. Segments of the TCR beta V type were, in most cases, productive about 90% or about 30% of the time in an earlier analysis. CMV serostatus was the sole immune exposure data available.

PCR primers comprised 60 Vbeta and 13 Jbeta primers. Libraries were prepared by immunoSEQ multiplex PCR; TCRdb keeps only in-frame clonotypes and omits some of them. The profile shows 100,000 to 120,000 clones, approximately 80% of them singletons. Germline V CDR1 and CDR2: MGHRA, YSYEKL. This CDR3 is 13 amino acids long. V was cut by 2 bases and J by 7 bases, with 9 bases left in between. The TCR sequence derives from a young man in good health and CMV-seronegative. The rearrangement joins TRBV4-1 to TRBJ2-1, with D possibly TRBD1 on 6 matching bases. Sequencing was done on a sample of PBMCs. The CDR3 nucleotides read TGCGCCAGCAGCCAAACAGGGTGGAATGAGCAGTTCTTC. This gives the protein CASSQTGWNEQFF.